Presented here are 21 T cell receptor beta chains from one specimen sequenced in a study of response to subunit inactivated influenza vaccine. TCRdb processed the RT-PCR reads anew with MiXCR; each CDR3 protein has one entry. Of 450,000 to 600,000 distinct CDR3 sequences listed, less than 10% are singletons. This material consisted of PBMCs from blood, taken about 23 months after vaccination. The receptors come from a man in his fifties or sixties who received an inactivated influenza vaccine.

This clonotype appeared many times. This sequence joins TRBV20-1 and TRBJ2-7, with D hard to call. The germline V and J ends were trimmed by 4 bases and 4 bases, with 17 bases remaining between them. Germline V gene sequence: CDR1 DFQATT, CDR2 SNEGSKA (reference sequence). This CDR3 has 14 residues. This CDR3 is CSAKPHGPLYEQYF. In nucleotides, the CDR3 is TGCAGTGCTAAGCCGCACGGGCCACTTTACGAGCAGTACTTC.

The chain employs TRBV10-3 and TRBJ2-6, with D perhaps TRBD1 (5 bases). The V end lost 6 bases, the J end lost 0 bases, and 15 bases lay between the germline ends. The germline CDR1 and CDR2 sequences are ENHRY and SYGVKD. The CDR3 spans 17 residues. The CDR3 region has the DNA TGTGCCATCAGAACCCAGGGAAGGAACTCTGGGGCCAACGTCCTGACTTTC. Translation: CAIRTQGRNSGANVLTF.

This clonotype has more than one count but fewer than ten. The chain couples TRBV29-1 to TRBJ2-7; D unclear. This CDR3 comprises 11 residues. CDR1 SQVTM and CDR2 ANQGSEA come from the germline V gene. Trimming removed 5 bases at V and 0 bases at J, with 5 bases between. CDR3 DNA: TGCAGCGTTAGATCCTCCTACGAGCAGTACTTC. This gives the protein CSVRSSYEQYF.

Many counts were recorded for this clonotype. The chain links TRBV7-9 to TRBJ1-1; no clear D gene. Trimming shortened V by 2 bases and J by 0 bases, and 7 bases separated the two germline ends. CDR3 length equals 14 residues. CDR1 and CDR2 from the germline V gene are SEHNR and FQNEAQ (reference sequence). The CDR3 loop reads CASSLQQMNTEAFF. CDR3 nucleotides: TGTGCCAGCAGCTTACAACAGATGAACACTGAAGCTTTCTTT.

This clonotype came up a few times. CDR3 coding DNA: TGCAGTGCGGCCGCCGGGAGTTCGAACACCGGGGAGCTGTTTTTT. Translating gives CSAAAGSSNTGELFF. V gene TRBV20-1 combines with J gene TRBJ2-2; D possibly corresponds to TRBD2 (6 bases). The ends were cut back, 6 bases at V and 0 bases at J, with 14 bases in the middle. The CDR3 totals 15 residues. Germline CDR1 DFQATT, CDR2 SNEGSKA (reference sequence).

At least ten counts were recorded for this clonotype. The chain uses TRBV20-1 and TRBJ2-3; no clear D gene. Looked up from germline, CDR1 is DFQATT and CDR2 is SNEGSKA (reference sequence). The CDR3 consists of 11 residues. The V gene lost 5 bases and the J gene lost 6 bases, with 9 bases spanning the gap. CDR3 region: CSAGVHDTQYF. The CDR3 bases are TGCAGTGCTGGGGTCCATGATACGCAGTATTTT.

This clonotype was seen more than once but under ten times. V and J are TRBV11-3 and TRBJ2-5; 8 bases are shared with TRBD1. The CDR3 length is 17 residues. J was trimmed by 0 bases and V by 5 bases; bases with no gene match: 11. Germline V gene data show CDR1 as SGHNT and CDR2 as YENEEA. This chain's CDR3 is CASSPSTTGADQETQYF. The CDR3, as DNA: TGTGCCAGCAGCCCCTCCACGACAGGGGCGGACCAAGAGACCCAGTACTTC. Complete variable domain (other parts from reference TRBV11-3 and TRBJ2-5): EAGVVQSPRYKIIEKKQPVAFWCNPISGHNTLYWYLQNLGQGPELLIRYENEEAVDDSQLPKDRFSAERLKGVDSTLKIQPAELGDSAVYLCASSPSTTGADQETQYFGPGTRLLVL.

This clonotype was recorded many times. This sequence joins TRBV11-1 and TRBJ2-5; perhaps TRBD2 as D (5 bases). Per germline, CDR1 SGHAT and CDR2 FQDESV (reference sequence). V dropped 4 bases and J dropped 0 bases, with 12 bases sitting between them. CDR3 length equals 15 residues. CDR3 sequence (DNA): TGTGCCAGCAGCTCCTGGTCGGGGAACCAAGAGACCCAGTACTTC. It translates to CASSSWSGNQETQYF. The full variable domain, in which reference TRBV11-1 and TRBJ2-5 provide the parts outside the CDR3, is EAEVAQSPRYKITEKSQAVAFWCDPISGHATLYWYRQILGQGPELLVQFQDESVVDDSQLPKDRFSAERLKGVDSTLKIQPAELGDSAMYLCASSSWSGNQETQYFGPGTRLLVL.

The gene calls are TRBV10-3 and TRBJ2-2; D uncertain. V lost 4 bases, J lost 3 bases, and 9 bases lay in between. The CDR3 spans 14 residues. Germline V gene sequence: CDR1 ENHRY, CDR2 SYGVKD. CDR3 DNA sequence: TGTGCCATCAGTGTCAACATCCACACCGGGGAGCTGTTTTTT. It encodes CAISVNIHTGELFF.

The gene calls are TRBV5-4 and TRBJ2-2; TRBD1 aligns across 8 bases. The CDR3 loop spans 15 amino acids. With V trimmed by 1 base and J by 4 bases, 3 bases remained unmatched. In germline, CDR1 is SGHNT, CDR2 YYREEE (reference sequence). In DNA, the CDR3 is TGTGCCAGCAGCTTGCAGGGGGCGATCACCGGGGAGCTGTTTTTT. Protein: CASSLQGAITGELFF.

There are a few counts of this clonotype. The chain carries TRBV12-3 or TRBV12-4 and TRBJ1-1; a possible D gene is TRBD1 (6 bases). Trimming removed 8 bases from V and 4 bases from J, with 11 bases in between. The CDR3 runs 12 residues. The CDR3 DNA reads TGTGCCAGCGGACAGAGTACCACTGAAGCTTTCTTT. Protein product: CASGQSTTEAFF.

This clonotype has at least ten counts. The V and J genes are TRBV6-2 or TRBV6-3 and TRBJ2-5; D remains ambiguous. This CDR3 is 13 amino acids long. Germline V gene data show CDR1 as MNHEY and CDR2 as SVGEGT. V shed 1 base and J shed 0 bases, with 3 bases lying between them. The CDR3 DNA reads TGTGCCAGCAGTTACTTCAACCAAGAGACCCAGTACTTC. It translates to CASSYFNQETQYF.

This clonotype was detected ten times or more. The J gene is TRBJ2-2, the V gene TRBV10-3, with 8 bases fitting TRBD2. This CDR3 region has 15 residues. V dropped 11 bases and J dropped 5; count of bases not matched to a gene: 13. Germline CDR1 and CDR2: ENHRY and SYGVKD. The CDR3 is CAPRGAAGGTGELFF. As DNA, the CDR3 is TGTGCCCCCCGCGGGGCTGCGGGAGGTACCGGGGAGCTGTTTTTT.

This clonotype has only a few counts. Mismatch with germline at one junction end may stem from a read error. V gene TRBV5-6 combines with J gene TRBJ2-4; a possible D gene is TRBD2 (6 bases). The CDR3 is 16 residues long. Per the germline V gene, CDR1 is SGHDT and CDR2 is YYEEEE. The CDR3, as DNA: TGTGCCAGCAGCCTCGACTGGTACCGGGACGGGGGACCCGTTCACTTC. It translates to CASSLDWYRDGGPVHF. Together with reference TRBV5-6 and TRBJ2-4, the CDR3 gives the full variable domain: DAGVTQSPTHLIKTRGQQVTLRCSPKSGHDTVSWYQQALGQGPQFIFQYYEEEERQRGNFPDRFSGHQFPNYSSELNVNALLLGDSALYLCASSLDWYRDGGPVHFGAGTRLSVL.

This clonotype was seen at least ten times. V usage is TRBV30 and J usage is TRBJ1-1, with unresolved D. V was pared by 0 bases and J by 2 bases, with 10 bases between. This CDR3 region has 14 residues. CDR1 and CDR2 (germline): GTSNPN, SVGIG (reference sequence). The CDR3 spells CAWSVGRANTEAFF. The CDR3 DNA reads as TGTGCCTGGAGTGTGGGTCGGGCTAACACTGAAGCTTTCTTT.

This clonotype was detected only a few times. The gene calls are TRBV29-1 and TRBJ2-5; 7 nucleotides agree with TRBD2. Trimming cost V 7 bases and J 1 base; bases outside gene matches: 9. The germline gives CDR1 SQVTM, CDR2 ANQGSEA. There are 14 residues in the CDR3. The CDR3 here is CSERPSGSQETQYF. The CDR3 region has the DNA TGCAGCGAACGGCCTAGCGGTTCCCAAGAGACCCAGTACTTC.

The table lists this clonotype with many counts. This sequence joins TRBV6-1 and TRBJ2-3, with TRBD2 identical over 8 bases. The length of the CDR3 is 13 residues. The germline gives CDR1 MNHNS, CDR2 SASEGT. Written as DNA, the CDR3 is TGTGTCTCGTCGGGGCTAGCGGGTTATACGCAGTATTTT. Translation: CVSSGLAGYTQYF.

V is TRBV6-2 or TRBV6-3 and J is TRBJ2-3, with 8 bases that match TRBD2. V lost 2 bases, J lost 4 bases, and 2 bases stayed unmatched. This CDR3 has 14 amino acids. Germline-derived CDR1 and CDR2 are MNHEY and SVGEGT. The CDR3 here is CASSYPGGPDTQYF. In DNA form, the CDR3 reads TGTGCCAGCAGTTACCCGGGGGGGCCAGATACGCAGTATTTT.

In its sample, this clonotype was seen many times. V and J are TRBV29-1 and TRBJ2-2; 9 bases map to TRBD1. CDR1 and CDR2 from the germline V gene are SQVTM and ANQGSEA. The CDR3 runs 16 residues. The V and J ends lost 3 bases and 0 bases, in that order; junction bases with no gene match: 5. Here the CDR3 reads CSVDTGGRTNTGELFF. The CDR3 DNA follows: TGCAGCGTTGATACAGGGGGCCGAACGAACACCGGGGAGCTGTTTTTT.

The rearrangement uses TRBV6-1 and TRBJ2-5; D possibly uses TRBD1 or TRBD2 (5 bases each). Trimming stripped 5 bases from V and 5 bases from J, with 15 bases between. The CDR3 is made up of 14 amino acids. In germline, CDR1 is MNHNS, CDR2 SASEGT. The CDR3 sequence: CASSTALGDETQYF. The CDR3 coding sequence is TGTGCCAGCAGTACCGCCTTGGGGGATGAGACCCAGTACTTC.

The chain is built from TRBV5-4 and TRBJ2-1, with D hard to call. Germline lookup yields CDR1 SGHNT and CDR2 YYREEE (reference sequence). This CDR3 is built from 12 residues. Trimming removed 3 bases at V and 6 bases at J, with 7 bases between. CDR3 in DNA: TGTGCCAGCAGCTCCCACAGCAATGAGCAGTTCTTC. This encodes CASSSHSNEQFF.